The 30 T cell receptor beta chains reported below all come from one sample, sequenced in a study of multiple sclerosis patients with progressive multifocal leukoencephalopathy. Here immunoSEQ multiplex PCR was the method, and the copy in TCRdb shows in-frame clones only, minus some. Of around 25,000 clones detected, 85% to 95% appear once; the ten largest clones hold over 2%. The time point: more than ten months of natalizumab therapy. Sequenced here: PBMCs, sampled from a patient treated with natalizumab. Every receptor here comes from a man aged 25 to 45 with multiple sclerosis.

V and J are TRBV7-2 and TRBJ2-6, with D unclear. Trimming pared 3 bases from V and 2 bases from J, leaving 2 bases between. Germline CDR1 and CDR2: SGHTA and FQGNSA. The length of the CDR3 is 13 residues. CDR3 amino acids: CASSFAGANVLTF. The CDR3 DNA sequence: TGTGCCAGCAGCTTCGCTGGGGCCAACGTCCTGACTTTC.

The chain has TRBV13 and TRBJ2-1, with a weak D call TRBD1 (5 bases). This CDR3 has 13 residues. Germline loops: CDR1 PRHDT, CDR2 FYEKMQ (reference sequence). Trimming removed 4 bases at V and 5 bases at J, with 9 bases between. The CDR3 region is CASSSTANNEQFF. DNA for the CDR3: TGTGCCAGCAGCTCGACAGCAAACAATGAGCAGTTCTTC.

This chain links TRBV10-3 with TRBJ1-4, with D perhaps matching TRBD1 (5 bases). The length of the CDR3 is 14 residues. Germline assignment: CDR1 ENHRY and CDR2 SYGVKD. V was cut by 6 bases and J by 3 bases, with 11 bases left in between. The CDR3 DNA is TGTGCCATCAGATCAGGACAAGCTAATGAAAAACTGTTTTTT. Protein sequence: CAIRSGQANEKLFF.

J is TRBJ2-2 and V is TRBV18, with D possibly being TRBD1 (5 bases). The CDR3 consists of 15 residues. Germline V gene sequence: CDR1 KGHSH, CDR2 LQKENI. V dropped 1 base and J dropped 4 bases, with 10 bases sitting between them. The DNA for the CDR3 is TGTGCCAGCTCACCACGGGCAGGGCCCACCGGGGAGCTGTTTTTT. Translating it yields CASSPRAGPTGELFF.

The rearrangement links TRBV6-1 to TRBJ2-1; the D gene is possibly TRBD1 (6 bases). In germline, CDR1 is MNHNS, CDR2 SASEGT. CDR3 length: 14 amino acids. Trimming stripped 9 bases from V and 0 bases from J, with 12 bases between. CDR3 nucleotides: TGTGCCAGTTCGACAGGTAGCTCCTACAATGAGCAGTTCTTC. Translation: CASSTGSSYNEQFF.

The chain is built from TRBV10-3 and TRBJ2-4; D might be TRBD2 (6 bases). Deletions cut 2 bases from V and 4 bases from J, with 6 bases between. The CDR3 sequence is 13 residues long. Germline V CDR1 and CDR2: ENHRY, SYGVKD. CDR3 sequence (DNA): TGTGCCATCAGTGAGGGGGGGAAAAACATTCAGTACTTC. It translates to CAISEGGKNIQYF.

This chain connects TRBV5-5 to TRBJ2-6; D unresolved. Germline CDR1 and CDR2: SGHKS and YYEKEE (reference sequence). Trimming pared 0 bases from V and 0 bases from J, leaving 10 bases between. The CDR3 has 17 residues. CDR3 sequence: CASSLASISSGANVLTF. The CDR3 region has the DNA TGTGCCAGCAGCTTGGCCAGTATTAGCTCTGGGGCCAACGTCCTGACTTTC.

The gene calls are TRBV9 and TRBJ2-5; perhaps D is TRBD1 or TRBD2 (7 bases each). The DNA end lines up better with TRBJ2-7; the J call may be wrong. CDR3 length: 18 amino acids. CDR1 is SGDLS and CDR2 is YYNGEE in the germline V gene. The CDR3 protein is CASSAEAARQGGGYEQYF. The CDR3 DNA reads TGTGCCAGCAGCGCCGAAGCAGCAAGACAGGGAGGGGGGTACGAGCAGTACTTC.

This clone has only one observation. The CDR3 sequence: CASSQGGVAEAFF. DNA of the CDR3: TGTGCCAGTAGCCAAGGTGGGGTGGCTGAAGCTTTCTTT. The chain uses TRBV19 and TRBJ1-1; D is unresolved. CDR1 is LNHDA, CDR2 SQIVND, per germline (reference sequence). This CDR3 is built from 13 residues. With 6 bases removed from V and 6 bases from J, the gap between germline ends came to 14 bases.

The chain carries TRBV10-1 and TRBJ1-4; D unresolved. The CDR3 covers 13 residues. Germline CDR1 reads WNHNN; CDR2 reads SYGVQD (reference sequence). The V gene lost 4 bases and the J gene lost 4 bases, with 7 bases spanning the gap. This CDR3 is CASSAGNNEKLFF. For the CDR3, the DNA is TGCGCCAGCAGTGCCGGGAATAATGAAAAACTGTTTTTT.

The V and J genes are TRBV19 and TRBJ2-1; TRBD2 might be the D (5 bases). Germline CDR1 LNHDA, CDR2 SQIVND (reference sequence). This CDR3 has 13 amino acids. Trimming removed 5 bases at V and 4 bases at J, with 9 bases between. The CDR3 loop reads CASSGAGYNEQFF. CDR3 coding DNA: TGTGCCAGTAGTGGCGCGGGTTACAATGAGCAGTTCTTC. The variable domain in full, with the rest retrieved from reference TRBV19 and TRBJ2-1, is DGGITQSPKYLFRKEGQNVTLSCEQNLNHDAMYWYRQDPGQGLRLIYYSQIVNDFQKGDIAEGYSVSREKKESFPLTVTSAQKNPTAFYLCASSGAGYNEQFFGPGTRLTVL.

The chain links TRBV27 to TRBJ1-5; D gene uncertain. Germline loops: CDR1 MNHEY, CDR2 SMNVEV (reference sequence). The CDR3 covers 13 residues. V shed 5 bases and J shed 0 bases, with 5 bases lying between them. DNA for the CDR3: TGTGCCAGCAGTAGATATAGCAATCAGCCCCAGCATTTT. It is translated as CASSRYSNQPQHF.

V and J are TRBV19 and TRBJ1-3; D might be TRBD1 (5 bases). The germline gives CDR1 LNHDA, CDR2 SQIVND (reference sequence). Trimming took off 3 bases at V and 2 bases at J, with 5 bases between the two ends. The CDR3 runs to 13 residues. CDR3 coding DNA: TGTGCCAGTAGTATCAGGGCTGGAAACACCATATATTTT. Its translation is CASSIRAGNTIYF.

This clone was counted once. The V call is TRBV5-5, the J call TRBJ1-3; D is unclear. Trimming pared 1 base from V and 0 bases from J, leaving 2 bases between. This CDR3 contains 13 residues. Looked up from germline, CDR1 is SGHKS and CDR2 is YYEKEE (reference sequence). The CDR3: CASSLSSGNTIYF. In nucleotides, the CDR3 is TGTGCCAGCAGCTTGTCCTCTGGAAACACCATATATTTT.

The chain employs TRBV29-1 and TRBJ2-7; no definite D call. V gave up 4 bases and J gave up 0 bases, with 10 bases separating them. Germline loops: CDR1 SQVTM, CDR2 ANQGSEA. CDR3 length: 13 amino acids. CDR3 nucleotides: TGCAGCGTTGTTAGGCAAAGCTCCTACGAGCAGTACGTC. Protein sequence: CSVVRQSSYEQYV.

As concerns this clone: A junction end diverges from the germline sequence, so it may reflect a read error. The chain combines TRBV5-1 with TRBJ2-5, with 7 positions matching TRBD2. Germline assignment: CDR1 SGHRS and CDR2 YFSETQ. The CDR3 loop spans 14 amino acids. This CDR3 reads CASRREAPRENQYF. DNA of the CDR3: TGCGCCAGCAGACGGGAGGCCCCCCGTGAGAACCAGTACTTC.

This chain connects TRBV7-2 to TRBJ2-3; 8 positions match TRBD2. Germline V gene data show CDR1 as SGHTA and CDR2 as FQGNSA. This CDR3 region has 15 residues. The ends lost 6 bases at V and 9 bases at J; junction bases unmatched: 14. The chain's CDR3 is CASSPNPGRGGTQYF. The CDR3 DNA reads TGTGCCAGCAGTCCTAATCCGGGACGGGGGGGCACGCAGTATTTT.

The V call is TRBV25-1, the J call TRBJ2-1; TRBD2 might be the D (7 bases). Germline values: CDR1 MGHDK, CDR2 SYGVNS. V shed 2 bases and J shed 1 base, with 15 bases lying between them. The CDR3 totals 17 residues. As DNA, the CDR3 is TGTGCCAGCAGTGAAAGGGGGGGCGGGACTTCCTACAATGAGCAGTTCTTC. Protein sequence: CASSERGGGTSYNEQFF. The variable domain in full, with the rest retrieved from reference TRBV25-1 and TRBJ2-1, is EADIYQTPRYLVIGTGKKITLECSQTMGHDKMYWYQQDPGMELHLIHYSYGVNSTEKGDLSSESTVSRIRTEHFPLTLESARPSHTSQYLCASSERGGGTSYNEQFFGPGTRLTVL.

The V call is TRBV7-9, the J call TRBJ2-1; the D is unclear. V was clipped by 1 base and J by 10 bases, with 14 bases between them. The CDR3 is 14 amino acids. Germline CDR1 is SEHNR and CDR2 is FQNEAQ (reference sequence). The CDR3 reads CASSLGDEAKEQFF. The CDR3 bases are TGTGCCAGCAGCTTAGGGGATGAGGCGAAAGAGCAGTTCTTC. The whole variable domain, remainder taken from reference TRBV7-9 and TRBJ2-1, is DTGVSQNPRHKITKRGQNVTFRCDPISEHNRLYWYRQTLGQGPEFLTYFQNEAQLEKSRLLSDRFSAERPKGSFSTLEIQRTEQGDSAMYLCASSLGDEAKEQFFGPGTRLTVL.

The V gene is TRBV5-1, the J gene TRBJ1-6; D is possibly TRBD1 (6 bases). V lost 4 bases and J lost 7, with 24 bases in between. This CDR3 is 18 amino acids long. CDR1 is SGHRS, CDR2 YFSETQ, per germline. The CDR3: CASSPEWEPVGGNSPLHF. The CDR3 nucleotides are TGCGCCAGCAGCCCGGAGTGGGAGCCGGTAGGGGGGAATTCACCCCTCCACTTT.

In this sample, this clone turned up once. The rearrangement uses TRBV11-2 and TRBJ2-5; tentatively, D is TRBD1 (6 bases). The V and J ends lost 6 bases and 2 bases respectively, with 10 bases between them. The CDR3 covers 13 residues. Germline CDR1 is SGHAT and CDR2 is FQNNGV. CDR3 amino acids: CASSKGQQETQYF. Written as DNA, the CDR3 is TGTGCCAGCAGTAAGGGACAACAAGAGACCCAGTACTTC.

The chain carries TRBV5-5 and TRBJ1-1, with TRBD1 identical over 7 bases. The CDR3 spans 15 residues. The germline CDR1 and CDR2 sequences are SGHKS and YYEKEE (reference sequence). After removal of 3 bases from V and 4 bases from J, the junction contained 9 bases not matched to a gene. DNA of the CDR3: TGTGCCAGCAGCTCAGATCCTGACAGGGCCACTGAAGCTTTCTTT. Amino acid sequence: CASSSDPDRATEAFF.

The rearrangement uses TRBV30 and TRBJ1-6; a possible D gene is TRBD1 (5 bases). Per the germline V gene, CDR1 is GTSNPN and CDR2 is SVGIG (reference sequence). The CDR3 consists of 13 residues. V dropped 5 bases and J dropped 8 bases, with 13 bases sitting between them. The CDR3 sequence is CAWGVLRDSPLHF. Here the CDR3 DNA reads TGTGCCTGGGGGGTACTCAGGGATTCACCCCTCCACTTT. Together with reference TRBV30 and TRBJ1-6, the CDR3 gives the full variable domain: SQTIHQWPATLVQPVGSPLSLECTVEGTSNPNLYWYRQAAGRGLQLLFYSVGIGQISSEVPQNLSASRPQDRQFILSSKKLLLSDSGFYLCAWGVLRDSPLHFGNGTRLTVT.

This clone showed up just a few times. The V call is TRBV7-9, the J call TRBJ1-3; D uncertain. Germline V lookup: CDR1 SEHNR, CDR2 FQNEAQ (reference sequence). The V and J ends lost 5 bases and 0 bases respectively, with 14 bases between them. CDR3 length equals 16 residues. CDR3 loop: CASSHTADLSGNTIYF. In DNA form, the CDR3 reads TGTGCCAGCAGCCATACGGCAGACCTCTCTGGAAACACCATATATTTT.

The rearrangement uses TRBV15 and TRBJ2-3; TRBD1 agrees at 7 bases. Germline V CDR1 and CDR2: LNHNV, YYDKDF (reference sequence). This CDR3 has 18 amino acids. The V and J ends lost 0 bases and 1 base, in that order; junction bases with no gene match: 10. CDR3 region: CATSRDLLTGTGTDTQYF. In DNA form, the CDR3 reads TGTGCCACCAGCAGAGATTTGTTGACAGGGACGGGCACAGATACGCAGTATTTT.

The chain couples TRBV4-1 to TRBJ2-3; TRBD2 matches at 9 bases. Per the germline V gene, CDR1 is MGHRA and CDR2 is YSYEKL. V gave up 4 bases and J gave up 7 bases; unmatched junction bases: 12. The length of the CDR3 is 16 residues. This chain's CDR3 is CASSREIAGALNTQYF. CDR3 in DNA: TGCGCCAGCAGCCGGGAGATAGCGGGAGCTTTAAATACGCAGTATTTT.

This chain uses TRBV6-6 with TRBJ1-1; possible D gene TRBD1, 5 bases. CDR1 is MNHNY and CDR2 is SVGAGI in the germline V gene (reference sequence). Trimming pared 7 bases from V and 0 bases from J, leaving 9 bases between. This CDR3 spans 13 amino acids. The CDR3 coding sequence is TGTGCCAGCACCAGGGCGATGAACACTGAAGCTTTCTTT. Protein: CASTRAMNTEAFF.

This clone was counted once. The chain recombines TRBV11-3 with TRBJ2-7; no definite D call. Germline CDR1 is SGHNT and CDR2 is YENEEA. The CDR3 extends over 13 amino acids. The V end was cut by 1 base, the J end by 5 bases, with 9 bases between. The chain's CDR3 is CASSLVQEHEQYV. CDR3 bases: TGTGCCAGCAGCTTAGTCCAGGAACACGAGCAGTACGTC.

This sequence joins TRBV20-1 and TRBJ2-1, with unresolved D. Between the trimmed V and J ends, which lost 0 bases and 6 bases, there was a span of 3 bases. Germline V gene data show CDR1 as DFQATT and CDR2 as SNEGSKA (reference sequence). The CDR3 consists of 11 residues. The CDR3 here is CSAREVNEQFF. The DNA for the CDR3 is TGCAGTGCTAGAGAGGTCAATGAGCAGTTCTTC.

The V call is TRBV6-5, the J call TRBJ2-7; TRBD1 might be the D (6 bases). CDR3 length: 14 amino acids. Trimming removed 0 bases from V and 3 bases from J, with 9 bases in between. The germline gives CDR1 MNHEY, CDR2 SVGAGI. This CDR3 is CASSYSPDSYEQYV. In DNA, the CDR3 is TGTGCCAGCAGTTACTCGCCGGACAGCTACGAGCAGTACGTC.